Given below is one T cell receptor beta chain in context. The data derive from a study of blood T cell repertoires in COVID-19. Methods used by the authors: Using reference gene primer amplification, nucleated cell counts were estimated. Method: immunoSEQ multiplex PCR; TCRdb's copy keeps in-frame clones and lacks some. V and J calls and clone size come straight from that table; D and trimming were deduced from the DNA. The profile shows tens of thousands of clones, approximately 80% of them singletons. This CDR3 contains 13 residues. CDR1 and CDR2 (germline): SGHRS, YFSETQ. V was trimmed by 4 bases and J by 6 bases, leaving 14 bases between them.

Sequencing was done on a sample of peripheral blood. This TCR was recovered from a man between 65 and 85 years old with active or convalescent COVID-19. This chain links TRBV5-1 with TRBJ2-7; D is perhaps TRBD2 (5 bases). CDR3 amino acids: CASSHGNGGEQYF. CDR3 bases: TGCGCCAGCAGCCACGGGAACGGCGGCGAGCAGTACTTC. The whole variable domain, remainder taken from reference TRBV5-1 and TRBJ2-7, is KAGVTQTPRYLIKTRGQQVTLSCSPISGHRSVSWYQQTPGQGLQFLFEYFSETQRNKGNFPGRFSGRQFSNSRSEMNVSTLELGDSALYLCASSHGNGGEQYFGPGTRLTVT.